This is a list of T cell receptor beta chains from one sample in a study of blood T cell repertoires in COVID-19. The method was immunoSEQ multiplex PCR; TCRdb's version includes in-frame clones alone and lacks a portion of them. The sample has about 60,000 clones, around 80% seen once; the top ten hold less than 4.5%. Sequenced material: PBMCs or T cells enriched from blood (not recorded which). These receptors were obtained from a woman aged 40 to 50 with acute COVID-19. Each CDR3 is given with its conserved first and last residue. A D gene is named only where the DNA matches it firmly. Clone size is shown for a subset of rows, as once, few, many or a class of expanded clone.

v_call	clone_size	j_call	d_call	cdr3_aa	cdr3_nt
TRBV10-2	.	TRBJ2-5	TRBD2	CASSPAGRQETQYF	TGCGCCAGCAGTCCAGCGGGAAGACAAGAGACCCAGTACTTC
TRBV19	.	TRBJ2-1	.	CASGRDYFNEQFF	TGTGCCAGTGGCAGGGATTATTTTAATGAGCAGTTCTTC
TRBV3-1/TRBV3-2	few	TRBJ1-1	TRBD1	CASSPPGQRMNTEAFF	TGTGCCAGCAGCCCTCCGGGACAGAGAATGAACACTGAAGCTTTCTTT
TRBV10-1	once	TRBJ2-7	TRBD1	CASSAVTGDTYEQYF	TGCGCCAGCAGTGCCGTGACAGGGGACACCTACGAGCAGTACTTC
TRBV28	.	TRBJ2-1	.	CASSPRVLSYNEQFF	TGTGCCAGCAGCCCGCGGGTGCTCTCCTACAATGAGCAGTTCTTC
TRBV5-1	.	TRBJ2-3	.	CASSLFSGASTRDTQYF	TGCGCCAGCAGCTTGTTCTCAGGGGCGAGTACGCGGGATACGCAGTATTTT
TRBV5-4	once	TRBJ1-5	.	CASSLGGGNQPQHF	TGTGCCAGCAGCTTGGGGGGAGGCAATCAGCCCCAGCATTTT
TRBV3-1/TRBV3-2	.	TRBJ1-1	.	CASSQDLVTANTEAFF	TGTGCCAGCAGCCAAGATCTGGTGACAGCGAACACTGAAGCTTTCTTT
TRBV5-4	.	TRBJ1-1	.	CASSLVRGLVNTEAFF	TGTGCCAGCAGCTTGGTCAGGGGCCTGGTGAACACTGAAGCTTTCTTT
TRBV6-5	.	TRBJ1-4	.	CASSSQGIGEKLFF	TGTGCCAGCAGCTCGCAGGGTATAGGCGAAAAACTGTTTTTT
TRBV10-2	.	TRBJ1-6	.	CASSQGTGSPLHF	TGCGCCAGCAGTCAGGGTACCGGGTCACCCCTCCACTTT
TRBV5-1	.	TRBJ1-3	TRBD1	CASSSGQGGTGNTIYF	TGCGCCAGCAGCTCAGGACAGGGGGGCACTGGAAACACCATATATTTT
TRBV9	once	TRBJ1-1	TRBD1	CASSVARTGVTEAFF	TGTGCCAGCAGCGTAGCAAGGACAGGGGTCACTGAAGCTTTCTTT
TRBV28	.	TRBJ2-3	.	CASSSAGTRGTDTQYF	TGTGCCAGCAGTTCCGCCGGGACAAGGGGCACAGATACGCAGTATTTT
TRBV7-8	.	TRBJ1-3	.	CASSPVRAGNTIYF	TGTGCCAGCAGCCCAGTTCGGGCTGGAAACACCATATATTTT
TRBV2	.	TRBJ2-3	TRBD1	CASRQDRVVDTQYF	TGTGCCAGCCGACAAGACAGGGTTGTAGATACGCAGTATTTT
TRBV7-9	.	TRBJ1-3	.	CASTAGVFDGNTIYF	TGTGCCAGCACCGCGGGGGTTTTCGATGGAAACACCATATATTTT
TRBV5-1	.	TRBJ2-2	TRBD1	CASSSGQGWTGELFF	TGCGCCAGCAGCTCGGGACAGGGGTGGACCGGGGAGCTGTTTTTT
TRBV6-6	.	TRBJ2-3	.	CASSPGTREQDTQYF	TGTGCCAGCAGCCCCGGGACAAGGGAGCAAGATACGCAGTATTTT
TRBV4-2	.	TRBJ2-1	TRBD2	CASSQAKRGGSYNEQFF	TGTGCCAGCAGCCAAGCAAAGCGGGGGGGATCCTACAATGAGCAGTTCTTC
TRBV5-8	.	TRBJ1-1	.	CASSFQVMNTEAFF	TGTGCCAGCAGCTTCCAGGTAATGAACACTGAAGCTTTCTTT
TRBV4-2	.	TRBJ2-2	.	CASSLFPVGELFF	TGTGCCAGCAGCCTCTTTCCGGTCGGGGAGCTGTTTTTT
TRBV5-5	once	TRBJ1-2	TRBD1	CASSLVTGVDGYTF	TGTGCCAGCAGCTTGGTTACAGGGGTGGATGGCTACACCTTC
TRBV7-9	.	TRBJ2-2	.	CATSLGQGSGELFF	TGTGCCACCTCACTCGGGCAGGGGTCCGGGGAGCTGTTTTTT
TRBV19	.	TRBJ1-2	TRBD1	CASSSWTGGNYGYTF	TGTGCCAGTAGTTCATGGACAGGAGGTAACTATGGCTACACCTTC
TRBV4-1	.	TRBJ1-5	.	CASRDTLNSNQPQHF	TGCGCCTCCCGGGACACCCTCAATAGCAATCAGCCCCAGCATTTT
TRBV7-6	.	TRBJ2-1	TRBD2	CASSFSSGRHGDEQFF	TGTGCCAGCAGCTTTAGTAGCGGGAGACACGGGGATGAGCAGTTCTTC
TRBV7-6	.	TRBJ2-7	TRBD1	CASSFSGTGPYEQYF	TGTGCCAGCAGCTTCTCCGGGACAGGCCCCTACGAGCAGTACTTC
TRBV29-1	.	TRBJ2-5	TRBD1	CSVAGQGIETQYF	TGCAGCGTTGCCGGACAGGGAATAGAGACCCAGTACTTC
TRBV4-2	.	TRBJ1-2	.	CASSQGRDGSYGYTF	TGTGCCAGCAGCCAGGGACGGGACGGGAGCTATGGCTACACCTTC
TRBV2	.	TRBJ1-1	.	CASRSTEAFF	TGTGCCAGCCGGTCCACTGAAGCTTTCTTT
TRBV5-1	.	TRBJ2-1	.	CASSLLEDSHNEQFF	TGCGCCAGCAGCTTGTTGGAAGACAGCCACAATGAGCAGTTCTTC
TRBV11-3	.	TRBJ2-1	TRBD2	CASSSGIGGGGNEQFF	TGTGCCAGCAGCTCCGGTATTGGCGGGGGGGGGAATGAGCAGTTCTTC
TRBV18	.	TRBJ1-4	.	CASSGSRGGTSNEKLFF	TGTGCCAGCTCAGGTTCGAGGGGAGGAACGTCTAATGAAAAACTGTTTTTT
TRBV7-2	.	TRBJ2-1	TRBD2	CASSLIAGVSYNEQFF	TGTGCCAGCAGCTTAATAGCGGGAGTTAGTTACAATGAGCAGTTCTTC
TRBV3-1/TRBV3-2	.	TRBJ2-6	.	CASSQEAGANVLTF	TGTGCCAGCAGCCAAGAGGCCGGGGCCAACGTCCTGACTTTC
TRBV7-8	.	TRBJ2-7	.	CASSLGRLDFYEQYF	TGTGCCAGCAGCTTAGGGCGACTGGACTTCTACGAGCAGTACTTC
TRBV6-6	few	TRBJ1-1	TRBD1	CASSNRQGPNTEAFF	TGTGCCAGCAGCAACCGACAGGGACCAAACACTGAAGCTTTCTTT
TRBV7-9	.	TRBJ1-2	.	CASSLPGEGYTF	TGTGCCAGCAGCTTACCAGGGGAGGGCTACACCTTC
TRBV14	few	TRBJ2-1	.	CASSLSSGSMVEQFF	TGTGCCAGCAGTCTATCTAGTGGTTCTATGGTTGAGCAGTTCTTC
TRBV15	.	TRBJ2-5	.	CATSRDAFSQETQYF	TGTGCCACCAGCAGAGATGCGTTTTCTCAAGAGACCCAGTACTTC
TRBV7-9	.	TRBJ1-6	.	CASSPDLANSPLHF	TGTGCCAGCAGCCCCGACTTAGCTAATTCACCCCTCCACTTT
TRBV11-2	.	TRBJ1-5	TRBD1	CASSPGQALNQPQHF	TGTGCCAGCAGCCCGGGACAGGCGCTTAATCAGCCCCAGCATTTT
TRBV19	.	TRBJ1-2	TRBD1	CASSMVAGQGYGYTF	TGTGCCAGTAGTATGGTGGCGGGACAGGGATATGGCTACACCTTC
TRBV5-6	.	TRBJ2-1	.	CASSLELAVSGEQFF	TGTGCCAGCAGCTTGGAACTAGCAGTCTCAGGTGAGCAGTTCTTC
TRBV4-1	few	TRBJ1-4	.	CASSRGGATNEKLFF	TGCGCCAGCAGCCGGGGCGGGGCAACTAATGAAAAACTGTTTTTT
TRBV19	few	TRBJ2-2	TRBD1	CASRDREVTGELFF	TGTGCCAGTAGAGACAGGGAAGTCACCGGGGAGCTGTTTTTT
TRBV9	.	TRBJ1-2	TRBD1	CASSGSGQGAPHYGYTF	TGTGCCAGCAGCGGATCGGGACAGGGGGCCCCTCACTATGGCTACACCTTC
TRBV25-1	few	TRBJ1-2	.	CASSESRYGYTF	TGTGCCAGCAGTGAATCCCGTTATGGCTACACCTTC
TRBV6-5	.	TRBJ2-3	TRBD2	CASRQTSGGSSTQYF	TGTGCCAGCAGACAGACTAGCGGGGGTTCGAGTACGCAGTATTTT
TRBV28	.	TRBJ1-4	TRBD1	CASTERTGVGEKLFF	TGTGCCAGCACCGAAAGGACAGGGGTGGGTGAAAAACTGTTTTTT
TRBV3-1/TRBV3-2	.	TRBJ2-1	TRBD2	CASSQATLAGVYYNEQFF	TGTGCCAGCAGCCAAGCCACCCTAGCGGGGGTATACTACAATGAGCAGTTCTTC
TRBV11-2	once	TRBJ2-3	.	CASSGSGARLDTQYF	TGTGCCAGCAGCGGTAGCGGCGCCAGGTTAGATACGCAGTATTTT
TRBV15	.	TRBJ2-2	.	CATSIQNTGELFF	TGTGCCACCAGCATTCAGAACACCGGGGAGCTGTTTTTT
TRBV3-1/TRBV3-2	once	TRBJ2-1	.	CATARLATGNEQFF	TGTGCCACAGCGCGGCTAGCGACGGGGAATGAGCAGTTCTTC
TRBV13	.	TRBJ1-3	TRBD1	CASSLLSLGTGVQSGNTIYF	TGTGCCAGCAGCTTATTATCTCTTGGGACAGGGGTTCAATCTGGAAACACCATATATTTT
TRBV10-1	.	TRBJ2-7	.	CASSVLERSEQYF	TGCGCCAGCTCGGTCCTCGAGCGTTCCGAGCAGTACTTC